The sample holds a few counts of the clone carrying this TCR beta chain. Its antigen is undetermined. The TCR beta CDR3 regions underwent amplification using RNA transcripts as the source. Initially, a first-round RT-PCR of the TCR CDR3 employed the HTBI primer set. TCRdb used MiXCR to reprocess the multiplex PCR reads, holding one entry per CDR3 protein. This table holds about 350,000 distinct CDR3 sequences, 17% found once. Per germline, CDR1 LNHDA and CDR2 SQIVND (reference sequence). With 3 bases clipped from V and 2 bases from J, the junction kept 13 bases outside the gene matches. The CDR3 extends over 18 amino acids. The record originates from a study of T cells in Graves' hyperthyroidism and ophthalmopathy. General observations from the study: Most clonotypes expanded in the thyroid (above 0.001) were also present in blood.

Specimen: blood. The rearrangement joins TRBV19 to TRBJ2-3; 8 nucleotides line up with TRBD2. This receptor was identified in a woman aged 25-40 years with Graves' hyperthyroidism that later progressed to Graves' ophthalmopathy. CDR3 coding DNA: TGTGCCAGTAGTATTTCGTACAGGAGCGGGGGAATCACAGATACGCAGTATTTT. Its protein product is CASSISYRSGGITDTQYF.